Listed below are T cell receptor beta chains from one sample, sequenced in a study of blood T cell repertoires in COVID-19. The repertoire was sequenced with immunoSEQ multiplex PCR; TCRdb's copy has only in-frame clones and lacks some. The sample holds some 270,000 clones; 84% are singletons and the top ten take 1.5% to 1.7%. Sequenced: peripheral blood. The origin of the receptors is a woman in her forties who had recovered from COVID-19. Each CDR3 is given with its conserved first and last residue. Each record gives: V gene, J gene, CDR3 protein.

>TRBV2|TRBJ2-5
CASLGRGLLETQYF
>TRBV5-1|TRBJ2-5
CASRMRETQYF
>TRBV6-6|TRBJ1-2
CASSRIGQGDYGYTF
>TRBV9|TRBJ1-2
CASSVEGNRGYGYTF
>TRBV28|TRBJ1-3
CASSPPDRGQNTIYF
>TRBV19|TRBJ1-5
CASSVAGLGNQPQHF
>TRBV9|TRBJ1-1
CASSRAPNTEAFF
>TRBV10-3|TRBJ2-3
CAISDRDRHTDTQYF
>TRBV19|TRBJ1-6
CASSFGQASPLHF
>TRBV2|TRBJ2-2
CASSGQGAAGELFF
>TRBV3-1/TRBV3-2|TRBJ1-3
CASSLAGGGNTIYF
>TRBV5-1|TRBJ1-3
CASSPRTGSGNTIYF
>TRBV25-1|TRBJ2-3
CASSEGGSGTDTQYF
>TRBV24-1|TRBJ2-3
CATSDEATDTQYF
>TRBV6-5|TRBJ2-1
CASRGQGYYNEQFF
>TRBV18|TRBJ2-1
CASSPGSSRSYNEQFF
>TRBV19|TRBJ2-6
CASSISFPGANVLTF
>TRBV24-1|TRBJ1-2
CATSDPPDSYGYTF
>TRBV6-4|TRBJ1-6
CASSVSINSPLHF
>TRBV30|TRBJ2-2
CACRRDRASAGELFF
>TRBV19|TRBJ2-1
CASSIQSRGWGIYNEQFF
>TRBV18|TRBJ2-7
CASSPPGAGGLEQYF
>TRBV6-1|TRBJ1-1
CASSEWTGGNTEAFF
>TRBV9|TRBJ2-5
CASSVAAGAQETQYF
>TRBV2|TRBJ2-6
CASRESSSGANVLTF
>TRBV27|TRBJ1-5
CASRSRQIGNQPQHF
>TRBV30|TRBJ1-3
CAWSLGGGNTIYF
>TRBV5-8|TRBJ2-4
CASSPLGRQVRNIQYF
>TRBV6-5|TRBJ2-3
CASRKGVDTQYF
>TRBV5-6|TRBJ1-6
CASSLGGQGENSPLHF
>TRBV5-5|TRBJ1-5
CASSSTGSNQPQHF
>TRBV28|TRBJ2-2
CASRLNRGRTGELFF
>TRBV6-5|TRBJ1-6
CASSLQGPNNSPLHF
>TRBV18|TRBJ1-5
CASRDDGEINQPQHF
>TRBV6-5|TRBJ2-3
CASRLDTGKYF
>TRBV4-2|TRBJ1-6
CASSQELTGVGGSPLHF
>TRBV18|TRBJ1-2
CASSQGQGDYGYTF
>TRBV10-1|TRBJ2-3
CASSESRQRGTDTQYF
>TRBV4-2|TRBJ1-6
CASSQDITGGAGSYNSPLHF
>TRBV5-6|TRBJ1-2
CASSSTADDYNYGYTF
>TRBV6-5|TRBJ2-7
CASSYPTTSGSYEQYF
>TRBV5-1|TRBJ2-2
CASSLGGQGAAGELFF
>TRBV2|TRBJ2-2
CASRRDRTNTGELFF
>TRBV4-1|TRBJ1-2
CASSQDTNYGYTF
>TRBV4-1|TRBJ2-7
CASSQTPRGRSYEQYF
>TRBV18|TRBJ2-2
CASSQQGARIGELFF
>TRBV18|TRBJ1-3
CASSLQRESSGNTIYF
>TRBV16|TRBJ2-2
CASSPQTGRFANTGELFF
>TRBV24-1|TRBJ2-3
CATSDPGQGLDTQYF
>TRBV12-3/TRBV12-4|TRBJ2-3
CASSFDFTQYF
>TRBV18|TRBJ2-3
CASSFETGTISTDTQYF
>TRBV7-3|TRBJ1-1
CASSLGQANTEAFF
>TRBV5-4|TRBJ2-1
CASRRSFSYNEQFF